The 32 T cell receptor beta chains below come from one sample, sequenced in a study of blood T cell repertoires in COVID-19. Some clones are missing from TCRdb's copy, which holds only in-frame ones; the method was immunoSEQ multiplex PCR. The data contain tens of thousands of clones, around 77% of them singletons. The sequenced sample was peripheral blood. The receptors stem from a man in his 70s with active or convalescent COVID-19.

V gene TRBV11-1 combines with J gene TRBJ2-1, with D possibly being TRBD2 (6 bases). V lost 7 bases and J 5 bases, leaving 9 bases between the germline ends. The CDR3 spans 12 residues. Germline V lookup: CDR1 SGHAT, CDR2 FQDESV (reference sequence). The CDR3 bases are TGTGCCAGCACGTGGGAGGACAATGAGCAGTTCTTC. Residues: CASTWEDNEQFF. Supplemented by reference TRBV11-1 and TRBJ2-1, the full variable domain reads EAEVAQSPRYKITEKSQAVAFWCDPISGHATLYWYRQILGQGPELLVQFQDESVVDDSQLPKDRFSAERLKGVDSTLKIQPAELGDSAMYLCASTWEDNEQFFGPGTRLTVL.

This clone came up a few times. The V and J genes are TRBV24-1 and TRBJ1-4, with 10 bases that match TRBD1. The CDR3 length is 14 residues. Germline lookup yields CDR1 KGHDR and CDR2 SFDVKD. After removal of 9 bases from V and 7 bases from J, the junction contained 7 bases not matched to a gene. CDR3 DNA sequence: TGTGCCACCGGCCGGGACAGGGGTTTTGAAAAACTGTTTTTT. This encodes CATGRDRGFEKLFF.

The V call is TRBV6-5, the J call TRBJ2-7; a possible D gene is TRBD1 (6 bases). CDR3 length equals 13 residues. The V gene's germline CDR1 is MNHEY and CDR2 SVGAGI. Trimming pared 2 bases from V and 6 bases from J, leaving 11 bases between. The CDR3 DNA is TGTGCCAGCAGTTACCGACAGGAGAGCGAGCAGTACTTC. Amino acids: CASSYRQESEQYF.

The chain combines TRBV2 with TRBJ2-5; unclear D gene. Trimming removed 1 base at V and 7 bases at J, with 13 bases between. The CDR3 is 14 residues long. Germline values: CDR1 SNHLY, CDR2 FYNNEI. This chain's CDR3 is CASSEDSGVWTQYF. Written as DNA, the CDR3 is TGTGCCAGCAGTGAAGACTCCGGAGTCTGGACCCAGTACTTC.

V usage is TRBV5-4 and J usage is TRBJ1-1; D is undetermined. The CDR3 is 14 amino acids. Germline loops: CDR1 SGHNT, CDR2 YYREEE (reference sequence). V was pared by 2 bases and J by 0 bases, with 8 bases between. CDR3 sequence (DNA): TGTGCCAGCAGCTTACGACAACTGAACACTGAAGCTTTCTTT. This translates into CASSLRQLNTEAFF.

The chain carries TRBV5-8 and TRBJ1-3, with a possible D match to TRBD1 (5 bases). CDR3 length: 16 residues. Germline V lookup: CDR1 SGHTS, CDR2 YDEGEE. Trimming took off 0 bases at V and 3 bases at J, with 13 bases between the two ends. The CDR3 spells CASSLGLQGLGNTIYF. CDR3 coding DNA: TGTGCCAGCAGCTTGGGGCTGCAGGGCCTTGGAAACACCATATATTTT. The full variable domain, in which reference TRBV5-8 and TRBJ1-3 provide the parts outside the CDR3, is EAGVTQSPTHLIKTRGQQATLRCSPISGHTSVYWYQQALGLGLQFLLWYDEGEERNRGNFPPRFSGRQFPNYSSELNVNALELEDSALYLCASSLGLQGLGNTIYFGEGSWLTVV.

The CDR3 loop reads CSVDPQSAGYTF. CDR3 sequence (DNA): TGCAGCGTTGATCCCCAAAGCGCTGGCTACACCTTC. The gene calls are TRBV29-1 and TRBJ1-2, with D unclear. V lost 3 bases and J lost 7, with 12 bases in between. This CDR3 comprises 12 residues. Per germline, CDR1 SQVTM and CDR2 ANQGSEA.

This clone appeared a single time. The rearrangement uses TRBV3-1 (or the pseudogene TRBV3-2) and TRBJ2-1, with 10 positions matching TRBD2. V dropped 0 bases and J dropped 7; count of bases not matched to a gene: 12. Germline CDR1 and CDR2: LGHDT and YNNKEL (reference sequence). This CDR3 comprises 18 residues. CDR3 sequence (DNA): TGTGCCAGCAGCCAAGAAGCTAGCGGGGGAGCCTGGAGGAATGAGCAGTTCTTC. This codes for CASSQEASGGAWRNEQFF.

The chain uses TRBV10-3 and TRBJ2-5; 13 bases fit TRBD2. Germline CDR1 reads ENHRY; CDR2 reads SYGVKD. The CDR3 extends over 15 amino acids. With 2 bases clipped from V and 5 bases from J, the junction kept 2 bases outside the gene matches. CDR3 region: CAISEGLAGVETQYF. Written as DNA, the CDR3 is TGTGCCATCAGTGAGGGACTAGCGGGGGTTGAGACCCAGTACTTC.

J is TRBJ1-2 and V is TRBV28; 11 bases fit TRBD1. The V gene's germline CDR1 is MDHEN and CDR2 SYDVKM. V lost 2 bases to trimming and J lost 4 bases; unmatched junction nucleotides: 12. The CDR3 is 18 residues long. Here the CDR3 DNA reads TGTGCCAGCAGTTTAAGGACAGGGGGCGCCCCCCTCTTCTATGGCTACACCTTC. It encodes CASSLRTGGAPLFYGYTF.

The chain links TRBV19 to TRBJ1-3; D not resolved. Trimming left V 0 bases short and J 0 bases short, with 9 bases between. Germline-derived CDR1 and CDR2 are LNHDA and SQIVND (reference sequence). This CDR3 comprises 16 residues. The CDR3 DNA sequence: TGTGCCAGTAGTATAGAGTACACAGACTCTGGAAACACCATATATTTT. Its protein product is CASSIEYTDSGNTIYF.

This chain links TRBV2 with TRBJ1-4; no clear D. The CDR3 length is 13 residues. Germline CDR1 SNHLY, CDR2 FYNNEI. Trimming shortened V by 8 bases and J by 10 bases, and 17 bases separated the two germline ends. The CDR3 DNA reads TGTGCCAGCGGAGAATCCGGTGGAGGAAAACTGTTTTTT. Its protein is CASGESGGGKLFF.

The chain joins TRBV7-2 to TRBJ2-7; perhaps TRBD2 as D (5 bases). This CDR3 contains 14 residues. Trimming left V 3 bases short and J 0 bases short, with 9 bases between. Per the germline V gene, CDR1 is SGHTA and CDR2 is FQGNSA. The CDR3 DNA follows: TGTGCCAGCAGCTTCGGGGTTTTCTCCTACGAGCAGTACTTC. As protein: CASSFGVFSYEQYF.

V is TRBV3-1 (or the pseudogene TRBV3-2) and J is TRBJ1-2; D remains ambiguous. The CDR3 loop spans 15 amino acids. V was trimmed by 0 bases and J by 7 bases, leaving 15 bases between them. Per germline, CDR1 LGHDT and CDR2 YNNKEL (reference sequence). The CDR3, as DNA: TGTGCCAGCAGCCAAGAAAATTCTGGGAGCTCTGGCTACACCTTC. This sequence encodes CASSQENSGSSGYTF.

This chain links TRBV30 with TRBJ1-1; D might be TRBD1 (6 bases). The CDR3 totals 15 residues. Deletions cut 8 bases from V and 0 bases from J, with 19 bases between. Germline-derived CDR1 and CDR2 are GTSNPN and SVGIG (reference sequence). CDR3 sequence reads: CAVTGTRDLNTEAFF. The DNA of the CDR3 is TGTGCCGTTACCGGGACACGCGACTTGAACACTGAAGCTTTCTTT.

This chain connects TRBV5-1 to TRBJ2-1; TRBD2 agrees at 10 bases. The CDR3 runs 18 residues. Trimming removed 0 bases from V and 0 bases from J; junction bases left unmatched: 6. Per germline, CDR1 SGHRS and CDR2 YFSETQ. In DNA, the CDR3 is TGCGCCAGCAGCTTGGAGCTAGCGGGGGCCCACTCCTACAATGAGCAGTTCTTC. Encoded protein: CASSLELAGAHSYNEQFF.

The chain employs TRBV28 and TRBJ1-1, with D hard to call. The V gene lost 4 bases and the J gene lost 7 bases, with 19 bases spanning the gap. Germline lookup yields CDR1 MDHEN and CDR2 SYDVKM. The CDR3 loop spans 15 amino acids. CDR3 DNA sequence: TGTGCCAGCAGTTCCCCGGGAGGAGGGCCAAATGAAGCTTTCTTT. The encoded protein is CASSSPGGGPNEAFF.

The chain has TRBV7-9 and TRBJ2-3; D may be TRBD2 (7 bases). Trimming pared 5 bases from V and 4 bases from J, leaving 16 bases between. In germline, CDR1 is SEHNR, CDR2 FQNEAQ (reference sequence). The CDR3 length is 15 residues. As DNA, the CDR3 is TGTGCCAGCAGCCCCATTAGAGGGGGGGCAGATACGCAGTATTTT. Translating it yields CASSPIRGGADTQYF.

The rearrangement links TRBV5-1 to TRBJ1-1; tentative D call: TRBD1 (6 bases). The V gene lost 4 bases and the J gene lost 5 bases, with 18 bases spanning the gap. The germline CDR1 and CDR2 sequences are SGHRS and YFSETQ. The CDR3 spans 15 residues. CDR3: CASSPPGGGETEAFF. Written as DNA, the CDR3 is TGCGCCAGCAGCCCCCCCGGAGGGGGGGAAACTGAAGCTTTCTTT.

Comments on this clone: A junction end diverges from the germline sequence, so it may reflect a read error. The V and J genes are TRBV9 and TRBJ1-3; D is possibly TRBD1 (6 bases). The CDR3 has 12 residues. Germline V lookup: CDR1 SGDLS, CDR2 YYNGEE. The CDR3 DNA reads TGTGCCAGCGGCCGACGGGACACCGGGTTGGATTTT. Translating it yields CASGRRDTGLDF.

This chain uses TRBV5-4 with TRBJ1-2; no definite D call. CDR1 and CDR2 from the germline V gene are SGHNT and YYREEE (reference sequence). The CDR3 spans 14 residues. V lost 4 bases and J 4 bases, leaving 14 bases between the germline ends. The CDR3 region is CASSRPTGVYGYTF. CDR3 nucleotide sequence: TGTGCCAGCAGCCGTCCTACTGGAGTCTATGGCTACACCTTC.

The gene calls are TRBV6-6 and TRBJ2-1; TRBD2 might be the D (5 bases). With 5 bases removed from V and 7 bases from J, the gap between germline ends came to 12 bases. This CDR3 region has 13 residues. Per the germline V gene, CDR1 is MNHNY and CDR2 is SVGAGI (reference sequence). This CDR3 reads CASSPWTGNEQFF. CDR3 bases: TGTGCCAGCAGTCCCTGGACGGGAAATGAGCAGTTCTTC.

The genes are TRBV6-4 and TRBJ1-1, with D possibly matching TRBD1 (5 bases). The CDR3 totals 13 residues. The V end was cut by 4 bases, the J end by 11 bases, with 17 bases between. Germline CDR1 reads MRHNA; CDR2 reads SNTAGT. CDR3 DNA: TGTGCCAGCAGTGCGGAGGGAAGGGGAGTCGCTTTCTTT. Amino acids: CASSAEGRGVAFF.

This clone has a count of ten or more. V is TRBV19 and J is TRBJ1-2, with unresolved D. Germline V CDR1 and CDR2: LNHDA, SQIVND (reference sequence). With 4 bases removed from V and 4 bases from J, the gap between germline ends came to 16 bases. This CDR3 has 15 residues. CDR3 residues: CASSTSGDAGYGYTF. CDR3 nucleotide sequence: TGTGCCAGTAGTACGAGCGGGGATGCCGGCTATGGCTACACCTTC.

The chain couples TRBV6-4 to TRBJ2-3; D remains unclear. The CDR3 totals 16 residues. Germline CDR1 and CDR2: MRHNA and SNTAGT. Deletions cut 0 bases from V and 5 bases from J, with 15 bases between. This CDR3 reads CASSDSSHDKQDTQYF. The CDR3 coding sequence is TGTGCCAGCAGTGACTCTTCGCACGATAAGCAAGATACGCAGTATTTT.

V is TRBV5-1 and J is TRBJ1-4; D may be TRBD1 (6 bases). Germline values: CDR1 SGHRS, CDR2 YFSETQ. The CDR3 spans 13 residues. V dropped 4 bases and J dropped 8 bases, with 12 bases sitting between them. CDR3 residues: CASSGQGWEKLFF. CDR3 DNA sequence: TGCGCCAGCAGCGGTCAGGGGTGGGAAAAACTGTTTTTT.

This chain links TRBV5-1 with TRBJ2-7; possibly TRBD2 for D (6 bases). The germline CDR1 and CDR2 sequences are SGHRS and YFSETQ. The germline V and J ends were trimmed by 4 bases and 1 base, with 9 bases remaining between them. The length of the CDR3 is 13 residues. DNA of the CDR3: TGCGCCAGCAGCGGGCGGGGATCCTACGAGCAGTACTTC. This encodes CASSGRGSYEQYF.

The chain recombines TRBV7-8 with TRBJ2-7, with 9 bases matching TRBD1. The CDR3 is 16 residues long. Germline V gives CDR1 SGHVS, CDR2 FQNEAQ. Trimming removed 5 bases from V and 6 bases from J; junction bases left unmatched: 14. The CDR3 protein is CASSPLGGTGIGEQYF. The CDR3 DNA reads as TGTGCCAGCAGCCCACTAGGGGGGACAGGGATCGGCGAGCAGTACTTC.

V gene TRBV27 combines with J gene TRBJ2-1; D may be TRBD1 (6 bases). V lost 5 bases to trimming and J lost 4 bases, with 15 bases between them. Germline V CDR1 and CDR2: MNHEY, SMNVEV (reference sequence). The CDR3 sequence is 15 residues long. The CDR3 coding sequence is TGTGCCAGCAGTGGGATAGGGACATCGTACAATGAGCAGTTCTTC. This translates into CASSGIGTSYNEQFF.

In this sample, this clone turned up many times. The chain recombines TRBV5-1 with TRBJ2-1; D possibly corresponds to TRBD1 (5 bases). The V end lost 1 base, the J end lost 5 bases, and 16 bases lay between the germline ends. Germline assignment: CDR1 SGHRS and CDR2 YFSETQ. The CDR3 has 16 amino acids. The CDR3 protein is CASSLFNFADNNEQFF. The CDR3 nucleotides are TGCGCCAGCAGCTTGTTTAACTTTGCGGACAACAATGAGCAGTTCTTC.

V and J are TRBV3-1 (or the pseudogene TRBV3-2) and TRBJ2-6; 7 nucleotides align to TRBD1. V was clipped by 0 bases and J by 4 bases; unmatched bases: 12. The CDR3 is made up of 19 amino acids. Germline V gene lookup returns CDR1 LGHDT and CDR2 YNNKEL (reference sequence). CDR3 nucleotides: TGTGCCAGCAGCCAAGATGGACTGGGGCAGGGGGTCGGGGCCAACGTCCTGACTTTC. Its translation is CASSQDGLGQGVGANVLTF.

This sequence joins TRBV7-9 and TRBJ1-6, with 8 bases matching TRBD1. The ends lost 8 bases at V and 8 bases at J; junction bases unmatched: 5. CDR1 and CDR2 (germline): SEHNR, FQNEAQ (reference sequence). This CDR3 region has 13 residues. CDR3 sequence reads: CASRTGKDSPLHF. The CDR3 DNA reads TGTGCCAGCCGGACAGGGAAGGATTCACCCCTCCACTTT.